This section outlines one TCR beta chain sequence together with its context. Its specificity is not known. The data stem from a study of molecular identifiers for immune sequencing clone quantification. Study findings and constraints: Effector cells had over 99% of their molecules in clones above 20 RNA copies, while naive cells had under 1%.

Trimming removed 4 bases at V and 4 bases at J, with 18 bases between. The length of the CDR3 is 16 residues. Per the germline V gene, CDR1 is MNHEY and CDR2 is SVGEGT. Via MiXCR, TCRdb re-called the PCR reads, giving one row per CDR3 protein. The sample lists about half a million distinct CDR3 sequences, about a fifth occurring once. The clonotype comes from a human donor in good health. Some libraries in this study had Jurkat cell RNA spiked in. The specimen was naive CD8+ T cells from blood, with Jurkat cell RNA spiked in. Subset noted: FACS-sorted CD8+CD4-CCR7+CD45RA+ naive T cells. The rearrangement uses TRBV6-2 or TRBV6-3 and TRBJ2-3; tentatively, D is TRBD2 (5 bases). The CDR3 DNA reads as TGTGCCAGCAGTTTCTTCCGGGATTACATGGCAGATACGCAGTATTTT. Translated: CASSFFRDYMADTQYF.